This T cell receptor (beta chain) derives from a study of blood T cell repertoires in COVID-19. Study-wide context: Donors in the United States, Italy and Spain gave samples during acute or convalescent COVID-19.

Germline trimming cut 6 bases from V and 9 bases from J; bases unmatched to any gene: 9. This CDR3 contains 15 residues. Looked up from germline, CDR1 is MNHEY and CDR2 is SVGAGI. Using immunoSEQ multiplex PCR, the repertoire was profiled, and TCRdb retains in-frame clones only, with some absent. The sample lists under 300,000 clones, approximately 88% seen once, with less than 2% in the top ten. Assignment of participants to cohorts was predicated upon participant-reported clinical history. The origin of this receptor is a woman in her thirties or forties who had recovered from COVID-19. The sample taken for sequencing was PBMCs or T cells enriched from blood (not recorded which). V gene TRBV6-5 combines with J gene TRBJ1-6; 9 nucleotides align to TRBD1. The CDR3 DNA sequence: TGTGCCAGCAGCTACAACGGACAGGGGAGTTCACCCCTCCACTTT. Translated, it gives CASSYNGQGSSPLHF.